Below are 10 T cell receptor beta chains sequenced from a single sample in a study of shared T cell receptors in the human thymus. Profiling relied on immunoSEQ multiplex PCR, and the TCRdb table lists in-frame clones only, not all of them. Of under 850,000 clones in the sample, 70% to 90% were seen once. Separately, the same data were catalogued under a study of human thymus T cells.

Sequencing was done on a sample of thymocytes. Every receptor here comes from a boy under two years old with a congenital heart defect.

The CDR3 region is CASSYKTDSPPATF. CDR3 bases: TGTGCCAGCAGTTATAAAACTGACAGTCCCCCAGCCACCTTC. J is TRBJ1-2 and V is TRBV6-5; weak D call: TRBD1 (5 bases). V lost 3 bases and J lost 13, with 21 bases in between. CDR1 is MNHEY, CDR2 SVGAGI, per germline. The CDR3 totals 14 residues.

This chain uses TRBV4-1 with TRBJ1-2; no clear D. CDR1 MGHRA and CDR2 YSYEKL come from the germline V gene. Trimming shortened V by 0 bases and J by 2 bases, and 13 bases separated the two germline ends. CDR3 length: 16 residues. The CDR3 loop is CASSQDRERTNYGYTF. For the CDR3, the DNA is TGCGCCAGCAGCCAAGATCGGGAGAGGACCAACTATGGCTACACCTTC.

The V and J genes are TRBV5-6 and TRBJ1-4; maybe TRBD1 (6 bases). The germline V and J ends were trimmed by 0 bases and 0 bases, with 12 bases remaining between them. Germline V CDR1 and CDR2: SGHDT, YYEEEE. CDR3 length: 17 amino acids. The CDR3 region is CASSLGRTVSTNEKLFF. CDR3 DNA sequence: TGTGCCAGCAGCTTGGGAAGGACAGTTTCAACTAATGAAAAACTGTTTTTT.

This chain connects TRBV6-5 to TRBJ1-5; possible D gene TRBD1, 6 bases. The CDR3 sequence is 15 residues long. From germline, CDR1 is MNHEY and CDR2 SVGAGI. Trimming took 5 bases from V and 5 from J, leaving 16 bases between them. CDR3 amino acids: CASSPLQGLHQPQHF. As DNA, the CDR3 is TGTGCCAGCAGTCCCCTTCAGGGGTTGCATCAGCCCCAGCATTTT.

The genes are TRBV11-3 and TRBJ2-7; 10 bases are a match to TRBD2. The V and J ends lost 3 bases and 2 bases, in that order; junction bases with no gene match: 7. The CDR3 runs 16 residues. The germline gives CDR1 SGHNT, CDR2 YENEEA. DNA for the CDR3: TGTGCCAGCAGCTTTCGGGGACTAGCGCCAACCTACGAGCAGTACTTC. Its translation is CASSFRGLAPTYEQYF.

For the CDR3, the DNA is TGTGCCAGCAGTCCCCGTCTAGCGGGACGGCCCTACGAGCAGTACTTC. It codes for CASSPRLAGRPYEQYF. The chain recombines TRBV27 with TRBJ2-7, with 9 bases lining up with TRBD2. V was pared by 5 bases and J by 2 bases, with 10 bases of the junction left unmatched. The CDR3 has 16 residues. Germline V gene data show CDR1 as MNHEY and CDR2 as SMNVEV (reference sequence).

The chain is built from TRBV7-2 and TRBJ2-1; TRBD2 matches at 9 bases. The junction had 14 bases not matched to a gene; V was cut back by 5 bases and J by 15 bases. The germline gives CDR1 SGHTA, CDR2 FQGNSA. CDR3 length: 14 amino acids. The CDR3 nucleotides read TGTGCCAGCAGCCCAGGGACTAGCTCCCCGAGGCGGTTCTTC. As protein: CASSPGTSSPRRFF.

This clone was seen a few times. This rearrangement joins TRBV4-3 to TRBJ1-3, with D possibly being TRBD1 (5 bases). The CDR3 loop spans 17 amino acids. Germline V gene data show CDR1 as LGHNA and CDR2 as YSLEER. With 0 bases removed from V and 2 bases from J, the gap between germline ends came to 14 bases. CDR3 coding DNA: TGCGCCAGCAGCCAAGAGCCCTCCGGGGGTACTGGAAACACCATATATTTT. Residues: CASSQEPSGGTGNTIYF.

The genes are TRBV6-1 and TRBJ2-7; 7 nucleotides agree with TRBD2. V lost 2 bases and J lost 3; bases outside the gene matches: 16. Germline V gene lookup returns CDR1 MNHNS and CDR2 SASEGT. This CDR3 has 18 amino acids. The CDR3 is CASSEKGWGGLVRYEQYF. The CDR3 bases are TGTGCCAGCAGTGAAAAGGGATGGGGAGGGTTGGTACGCTACGAGCAGTACTTC.

Points on this clone: Other DNA sequences in this sample translate to the same CDR3. This sequence joins TRBV7-2 and TRBJ1-4; D not resolved. V was clipped by 6 bases and J by 4 bases, with 9 bases between them. This CDR3 region has 13 residues. Germline V gives CDR1 SGHTA, CDR2 FQGNSA. The CDR3 protein is CASSRRGNEKLFF. CDR3 nucleotides: TGTGCCAGCAGTCGACGGGGTAATGAAAAACTGTTTTTT.